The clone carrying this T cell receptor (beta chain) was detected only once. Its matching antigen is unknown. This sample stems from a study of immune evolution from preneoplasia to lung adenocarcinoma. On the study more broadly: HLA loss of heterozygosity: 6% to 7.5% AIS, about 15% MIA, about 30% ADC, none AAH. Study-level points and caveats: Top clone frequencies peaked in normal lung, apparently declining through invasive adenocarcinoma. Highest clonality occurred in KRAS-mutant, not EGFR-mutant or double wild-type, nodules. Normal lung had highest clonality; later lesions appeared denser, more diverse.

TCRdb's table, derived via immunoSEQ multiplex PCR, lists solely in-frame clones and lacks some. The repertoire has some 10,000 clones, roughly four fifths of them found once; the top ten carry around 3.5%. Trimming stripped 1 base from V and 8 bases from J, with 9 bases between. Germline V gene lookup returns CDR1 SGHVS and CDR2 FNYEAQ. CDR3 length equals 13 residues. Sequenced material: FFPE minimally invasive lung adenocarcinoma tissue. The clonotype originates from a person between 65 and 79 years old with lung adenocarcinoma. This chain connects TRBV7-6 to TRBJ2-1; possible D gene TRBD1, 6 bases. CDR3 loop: CASSLVQGYEQFF. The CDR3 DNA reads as TGTGCCAGCAGCTTAGTACAGGGTTATGAGCAGTTCTTC. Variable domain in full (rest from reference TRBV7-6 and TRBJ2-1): GAGVSQSPRYKVTKRGQDVALRCDPISGHVSLYWYRQALGQGPEFLTYFNYEAQQDKSGLPNDRFSAERPEGSISTLTIQRTEQRDSAMYRCASSLVQGYEQFFGPGTRLTVL.